A single T cell receptor (beta chain) is shown here with its context. Germline assignment: CDR1 MNHNY and CDR2 SVGAGI (reference sequence). Trimming stripped 1 base from V and 4 bases from J, with 10 bases between. The CDR3 contains 14 residues. The table came from immunoSEQ multiplex PCR; TCRdb's copy has only in-frame clones and leaves some out. The sample carries about 330,000 clones, roughly 85% recorded once. The sample comes from a study of blood T cell repertoires in COVID-19. Sequencing was carried out using peripheral blood. The J gene is TRBJ1-1, the V gene TRBV6-6; D not certain. This clonotype was obtained from a human donor in a cohort sampled during active COVID-19. CDR3 protein: CASSYYGAGTEAFF. In DNA, the CDR3 is TGTGCCAGCAGTTACTACGGAGCTGGCACTGAAGCTTTCTTT.